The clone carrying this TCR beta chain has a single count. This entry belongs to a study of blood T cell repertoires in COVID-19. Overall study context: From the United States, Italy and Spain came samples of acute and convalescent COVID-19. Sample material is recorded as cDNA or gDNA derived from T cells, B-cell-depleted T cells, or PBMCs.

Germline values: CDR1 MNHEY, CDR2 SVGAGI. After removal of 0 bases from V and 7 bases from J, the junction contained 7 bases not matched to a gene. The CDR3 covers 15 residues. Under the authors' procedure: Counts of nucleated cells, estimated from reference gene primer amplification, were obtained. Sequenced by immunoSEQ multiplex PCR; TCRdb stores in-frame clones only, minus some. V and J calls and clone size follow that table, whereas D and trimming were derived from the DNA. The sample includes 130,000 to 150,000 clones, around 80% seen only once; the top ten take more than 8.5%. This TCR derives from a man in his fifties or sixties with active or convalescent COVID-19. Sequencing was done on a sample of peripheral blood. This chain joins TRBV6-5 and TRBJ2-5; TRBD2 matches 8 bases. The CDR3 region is CASSYSDGRARTQYF. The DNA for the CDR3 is TGTGCCAGCAGTTACTCTGACGGGAGGGCCCGGACCCAGTACTTC.